The 14 T cell receptor beta chains below come from one sample, sequenced in a study of OX40 agonist ivuxolimab in advanced cancers. Some clones are missing from TCRdb's copy, which holds only in-frame ones; the method was immunoSEQ multiplex PCR. Of 50,000 to 60,000 clones detected, roughly 90% appear once; the ten largest clones hold around 4.8%. This material consisted of CD4+ or CD8+ T cells sorted from blood, taken in a trial of the OX40 agonist ivuxolimab. These receptors all stem from an adult with an advanced solid tumor such as melanoma, head and neck, liver or kidney cancer.

The chain employs TRBV2 and TRBJ2-3; 7 bases agree with TRBD1. This CDR3 is 13 amino acids long. V was clipped by 7 bases and J by 6 bases; unmatched bases: 7. Germline loops: CDR1 SNHLY, CDR2 FYNNEI. The CDR3 DNA follows: TGTGCCAGCACCCCCCAGGGACAGGATACGCAGTATTTT. This encodes CASTPQGQDTQYF. The full variable domain, completed using reference TRBV2 and TRBJ2-3, is EPEVTQTPSHQVTQMGQEVILRCVPISNHLYFYWYRQILGQKVEFLVSFYNNEISEKSEIFDDQFSVERPDGSNFTLKIRSTKLEDSAMYFCASTPQGQDTQYFGPGTRLTVL.

V usage is TRBV18 and J usage is TRBJ1-3, with 8 bases aligning to TRBD1. The V segment lost 3 bases and the J segment 4 bases; nucleotides outside the gene matches: 8. Germline CDR1 reads KGHSH; CDR2 reads LQKENI. CDR3 length: 16 residues. In nucleotides, the CDR3 is TGTGCCAGCTCACCTATGGACAGGGTATCCGGAAACACCATATATTTT. Its protein is CASSPMDRVSGNTIYF.

The rearrangement uses TRBV28 and TRBJ1-6, with TRBD1 matching over 7 bases. The CDR3 is made up of 20 amino acids. From germline, CDR1 is MDHEN and CDR2 SYDVKM. J was trimmed by 0 bases and V by 6 bases; bases with no gene match: 17. The CDR3 bases are TGTGCCAGCAGATCCCGGACAGGAGGCCAGTCGAGCTCCTATAATTCACCCCTCCACTTT. Translation: CASRSRTGGQSSSYNSPLHF.

The chain uses TRBV27 and TRBJ2-7, with D maybe TRBD1 (5 bases). The CDR3 spans 14 residues. Trimming removed 1 base at V and 2 bases at J, with 9 bases between. The germline V gene has CDR1 MNHEY and CDR2 SMNVEV (reference sequence). The DNA of the CDR3 is TGTGCCAGCAGTTTATGGCAGGGAACCTACGAGCAGTACTTC. This gives the protein CASSLWQGTYEQYF.

The rearrangement joins TRBV7-3 to TRBJ2-7; TRBD1 agrees at 7 bases. With V trimmed by 3 bases and J by 6 bases, 5 bases remained unmatched. The CDR3 consists of 13 residues. CDR1 and CDR2 from the germline V gene are SGHTA and FQGTGA. The DNA for the CDR3 is TGTGCCAGCAGCTTCAACAGGGGCGGCGAGCAGTACTTC. This gives the protein CASSFNRGGEQYF.

The genes are TRBV5-1 and TRBJ2-7, with unresolved D. Trimming removed 6 bases at V and 6 bases at J, with 19 bases between. The germline gives CDR1 SGHRS, CDR2 YFSETQ. CDR3 length equals 14 residues. The CDR3 DNA reads TGCGCCAGCACCATCACACCCTCTACGTTCGAGCAGTACTTC. This sequence encodes CASTITPSTFEQYF.

The V and J genes are TRBV6-5 and TRBJ2-3; unclear D gene. Trimming cost V 7 bases and J 4 bases, with 15 bases left between them. The V gene's germline CDR1 is MNHEY and CDR2 SVGAGI. The CDR3 runs 14 residues. CDR3 loop: CASTPPAASDTQYF. CDR3 nucleotide sequence: TGTGCCAGCACCCCCCCGGCGGCCTCAGATACGCAGTATTTT.

The V gene is TRBV14, the J gene TRBJ2-2; no clear D. The V gene lost 1 base and the J gene lost 7 bases, with 7 bases spanning the gap. This CDR3 contains 13 residues. Germline CDR1 and CDR2: SGHDN and FVKESK. CDR3 nucleotides: TGTGCCAGCAGCCAAGTTAGGGTCGGGGAGCTGTTTTTT. This sequence encodes CASSQVRVGELFF.

The chain couples TRBV28 to TRBJ2-3; TRBD1 matches 10 bases. The CDR3 contains 14 residues. V shed 6 bases, J shed 3 bases, and the junction held 3 bases outside the gene matches. Germline V gene sequence: CDR1 MDHEN, CDR2 SYDVKM. The CDR3 DNA follows: TGTGCCAGCAGCAGGACAGGGGGAACAGATACGCAGTATTTT. As protein: CASSRTGGTDTQYF.

The rearrangement joins TRBV4-2 to TRBJ1-3; D perhaps matches TRBD1 (5 bases). Germline loops: CDR1 LGHNA, CDR2 YNFKEQ. The ends were cut back, 2 bases at V and 3 bases at J, with 8 bases in the middle. The CDR3 is 14 amino acids. CDR3 region: CASSQQGGGNTIYF. As DNA, the CDR3 is TGTGCCAGCAGCCAACAGGGAGGTGGAAACACCATATATTTT.

The CDR3 DNA reads as TGTGCCAGCAGCCCCGACGGGGGCCCATCCTACAATGAGCAGTTCTTC. Amino acid sequence: CASSPDGGPSYNEQFF. This chain uses TRBV9 with TRBJ2-1, with D perhaps TRBD1 or TRBD2 (6 bases each). The germline CDR1 and CDR2 sequences are SGDLS and YYNGEE. V gave up 4 bases and J gave up 1 base, with 15 bases separating them. This CDR3 is built from 16 residues.

As to this clone: Distinct nucleotide sequences in the sample also encode this CDR3. The V and J genes are TRBV27 and TRBJ1-5; D not resolved. This CDR3 spans 16 amino acids. The germline V gene encodes CDR1 MNHEY and CDR2 SMNVEV (reference sequence). Trimming removed 4 bases at V and 0 bases at J, with 13 bases between. As DNA, the CDR3 is TGTGCCAGCAGTTCGTCAGAACTTTATAGCAATCAGCCCCAGCATTTT. Translation gives CASSSSELYSNQPQHF.

V gene TRBV25-1 combines with J gene TRBJ2-5; 9 nucleotides line up with TRBD1. Germline values: CDR1 MGHDK, CDR2 SYGVNS. This CDR3 comprises 16 residues. Germline trimming cut 3 bases from V and 1 base from J; bases unmatched to any gene: 6. This chain's CDR3 is CASSEGQGKFQETQYF. CDR3 DNA: TGTGCCAGCAGTGAGGGACAGGGTAAATTCCAAGAGACCCAGTACTTC. The full variable domain, in which reference TRBV25-1 and TRBJ2-5 provide the parts outside the CDR3, is EADIYQTPRYLVIGTGKKITLECSQTMGHDKMYWYQQDPGMELHLIHYSYGVNSTEKGDLSSESTVSRIRTEHFPLTLESARPSHTSQYLCASSEGQGKFQETQYFGPGTRLLVL.

J is TRBJ2-1 and V is TRBV7-3; 10 bases line up with TRBD2. Germline trimming cut 5 bases from V and 3 bases from J; bases unmatched to any gene: 7. Per the germline V gene, CDR1 is SGHTA and CDR2 is FQGTGA. The CDR3 runs to 16 residues. The CDR3 region is CASSIVSGGHYNEQFF. The CDR3 region has the DNA TGTGCCAGCAGCATAGTTAGCGGGGGGCACTACAATGAGCAGTTCTTC.